This T cell receptor beta chain was retrieved from a study of blood T cell repertoires in COVID-19. As for the study in general: Both acute and convalescent COVID-19 samples were obtained from the United States, Italy and Spain. PBMCs, B-cell-depleted T cells, or T cells were the source of the cDNA or gDNA that made up the material.

Recruitment covered roughly 24 US areas and drew participants whose ages spanned roughly 18 to 90 years. Cohorts were assigned according to the clinical history that participants reported. Profiling relied on immunoSEQ multiplex PCR, and the TCRdb table lists in-frame clones only, not all of them. This table has about 230,000 clones, roughly 90% appearing once. J gave up 8 bases and V 0 bases, and 12 bases lay outside the gene matches. Looked up from germline, CDR1 is LGHDT and CDR2 is YNNKEL (reference sequence). CDR3 length: 17 residues. The source is a woman in her twenties or thirties with acute COVID-19. Sequencing used PBMCs or T cells enriched from blood (not recorded which). This rearrangement joins TRBV3-1 (or the pseudogene TRBV3-2) to TRBJ2-1; TRBD2 matches at 8 bases. CDR3 loop: CASSQDFGGAGQDEQFF. DNA for the CDR3: TGTGCCAGCAGCCAAGACTTCGGGGGGGCCGGGCAGGATGAGCAGTTCTTC.